The 6 T cell receptor beta chains below come from one sample, sequenced in a study of cytomegalovirus exposure and HLA in healthy donors. Libraries were prepared by immunoSEQ multiplex PCR; TCRdb keeps only in-frame clonotypes and omits some of them. This sample has fewer than 200,000 clones, with roughly nine tenths found just once. The sequenced sample consisted of PBMCs. These receptors were collected from a woman in her late teens or twenties in good health and CMV-seropositive.

The chain couples TRBV7-9 to TRBJ1-4, with 7 bases that match TRBD1. The V gene end was trimmed by 6 bases and the J gene end by 7 bases; junction bases not matched to a gene: 8. This CDR3 spans 14 amino acids. CDR1 SEHNR and CDR2 FQNEAQ come from the germline V gene (reference sequence). The CDR3 sequence is CASSSYRGAEKLFF. In DNA, the CDR3 is TGTGCCAGCAGTTCCTACAGGGGTGCTGAAAAACTGTTTTTT. Variable domain in full (rest from reference TRBV7-9 and TRBJ1-4): DTGVSQNPRHKITKRGQNVTFRCDPISEHNRLYWYRQTLGQGPEFLTYFQNEAQLEKSRLLSDRFSAERPKGSFSTLEIQRTEQGDSAMYLCASSSYRGAEKLFFGSGTQLSVL.

This chain links TRBV29-1 with TRBJ2-5; D is uncertain. The CDR3 is 13 residues long. Trimming removed 7 bases at V and 6 bases at J, with 18 bases between. Germline V gene lookup returns CDR1 SQVTM and CDR2 ANQGSEA. For the CDR3, the DNA is TGCAGCGCCTCTCTGGTAGACATGAAGACCCAGTACTTC. It yields the protein CSASLVDMKTQYF.

The chain is built from TRBV6-1 and TRBJ1-1, with D hard to call. The V and J ends lost 6 bases and 7 bases respectively, with 15 bases between them. The CDR3 runs 13 residues. CDR1 is MNHNS, CDR2 SASEGT, per germline. CDR3 sequence (DNA): TGTGCCAGCAGATCCTGGGAGGAAAGTGAAGCTTTCTTT. Protein: CASRSWEESEAFF.

This chain links TRBV2 with TRBJ1-5; 9 nucleotides line up with TRBD1. The J segment lost 0 bases and the V segment lost 6 bases, leaving 6 bases of the junction unmatched. Germline CDR1 SNHLY, CDR2 FYNNEI. This CDR3 spans 16 amino acids. In nucleotides, the CDR3 is TGTGCCAGCAGGAACGACAGGGGGTATAGCAATCAGCCCCAGCATTTT. As protein: CASRNDRGYSNQPQHF.

V usage is TRBV11-2 and J usage is TRBJ2-7, with a weak D call TRBD1 (5 bases). This CDR3 has 14 residues. Germline assignment: CDR1 SGHAT and CDR2 FQNNGV. Trimming took 3 bases from V and 3 from J, leaving 12 bases between them. In nucleotides, the CDR3 is TGTGCCAGCAGCTTTTCGACAGTGTTCTACGAGCAGTACTTC. It codes for CASSFSTVFYEQYF.

The V call is TRBV6-4, the J call TRBJ2-2; 10 bases agree with TRBD2. CDR3 length equals 18 residues. V was clipped by 2 bases and J by 2 bases; unmatched bases: 8. CDR1 and CDR2 (germline): MRHNA, SNTAGT. The CDR3 region is CASSDRESGGANTGELFF. The CDR3 DNA is TGTGCCAGCAGTGACCGTGAGAGCGGGGGGGCTAACACCGGGGAGCTGTTTTTT.